These T cell receptor beta chains were read from a single sample in a study of T cell responses to AZD1222 COVID-19 vaccine. TCRdb's table, derived via immunoSEQ multiplex PCR, lists solely in-frame clones and lacks some. Here the sample spans some 110,000 clones, 89% being singletons. Specimen: peripheral blood, collected on day 0 of AZD1222 vaccination. The source is an adult in good health. Each CDR3 is given with its conserved first and last residue. The order of the fields is clone size, D gene, J gene, V gene, CDR3 DNA, CDR3 protein. A D gene is named only where the DNA matches it firmly. Clone size is not always given. Where it is, it says once, few, many or a class for expanded clones.

clone_size: -
d_call: -
j_call: TRBJ1-4
v_call: TRBV11-2
cdr3_nt: TGTGCCAGCAGCGGACGGAATGAAAAACTGTTTTTT
cdr3_aa: CASSGRNEKLFF

clone_size: -
d_call: -
j_call: TRBJ1-2
v_call: TRBV6-5
cdr3_nt: TGTGCCAGCAGTCTCAGGGACTACGGCTACACCTTC
cdr3_aa: CASSLRDYGYTF

clone_size: -
d_call: -
j_call: TRBJ2-6
v_call: TRBV19
cdr3_nt: TGTGCCAGTAGCCCTACGGGGGGCTTGAGCTCTGGGGCCAACGTCCTGACTTTC
cdr3_aa: CASSPTGGLSSGANVLTF

clone_size: once
d_call: -
j_call: TRBJ1-5
v_call: TRBV5-3
cdr3_nt: TGTGCCAGAAGCGCACCGAGACCGCAGGGATTTATTCCCCCCCAGCATTTT
cdr3_aa: CARSAPRPQGFIPPQHF

clone_size: -
d_call: TRBD2
j_call: TRBJ2-5
v_call: TRBV2
cdr3_nt: TGTGCCAGCAGTTCCAGACTAGCGGGAGAGACCCAGTACTTC
cdr3_aa: CASSSRLAGETQYF

clone_size: -
d_call: -
j_call: TRBJ1-5
v_call: TRBV28
cdr3_nt: TGTGCCAGCAGCTGGGCTAAGCTAGGCAATCAGCCCCAGCATTTT
cdr3_aa: CASSWAKLGNQPQHF

clone_size: -
d_call: TRBD1
j_call: TRBJ1-5
v_call: TRBV30
cdr3_nt: TGTGCCTGGAGCGGGACAGGGGCGCAGCCCCAGCATTTT
cdr3_aa: CAWSGTGAQPQHF

clone_size: -
d_call: TRBD1
j_call: TRBJ2-1
v_call: TRBV27
cdr3_nt: TGTGCCAGCAGGGGAACCGGGACAGGGGGATTCAATGAGCAGTTCTTC
cdr3_aa: CASRGTGTGGFNEQFF

clone_size: -
d_call: -
j_call: TRBJ1-2
v_call: TRBV25-1
cdr3_nt: TGTGCCAGCAGTCCACAGGGTGCACCCAACTATGGCTACACCTTC
cdr3_aa: CASSPQGAPNYGYTF

clone_size: -
d_call: TRBD1
j_call: TRBJ2-1
v_call: TRBV5-8
cdr3_nt: TGTGCCAGCAGCTTGGGGGACAGGGGAGATTATGAGCAGTTCTTC
cdr3_aa: CASSLGDRGDYEQFF

clone_size: -
d_call: -
j_call: TRBJ2-2
v_call: TRBV5-1
cdr3_nt: TGCGCCAGCAGCTTGACGGGGCCAGCCGGGGAGCTGTTTTTT
cdr3_aa: CASSLTGPAGELFF

clone_size: -
d_call: -
j_call: TRBJ1-4
v_call: TRBV3-1/TRBV3-2
cdr3_nt: TGTGCCAGCAGCCCCTTCGGGTCCCCGGGTCTTGAGAAACTGTTTTTT
cdr3_aa: CASSPFGSPGLEKLFF

clone_size: -
d_call: -
j_call: TRBJ2-2
v_call: TRBV18
cdr3_nt: TGTGCCAGCTCACCACCGGGGGCCGGGGAGCTGTTTTTT
cdr3_aa: CASSPPGAGELFF

clone_size: once
d_call: -
j_call: TRBJ1-1
v_call: TRBV28
cdr3_nt: TGTGCCAGCAGTTTGGGAGGCAGGGTGAGGACTAGAACTGAAGCTTTCTTT
cdr3_aa: CASSLGGRVRTRTEAFF

clone_size: -
d_call: -
j_call: TRBJ2-1
v_call: TRBV11-1
cdr3_nt: TGTGCCAGCAGCCAGGAGGAAATTCTTGGAAATGAGCAGTTCTTC
cdr3_aa: CASSQEEILGNEQFF

clone_size: once
d_call: -
j_call: TRBJ2-5
v_call: TRBV11-3
cdr3_nt: TGTGCCAGCAGCTTACGGACCGCCGGAGGGGAGACCCAGTACTTC
cdr3_aa: CASSLRTAGGETQYF

clone_size: -
d_call: TRBD1
j_call: TRBJ2-7
v_call: TRBV5-4
cdr3_nt: TGTGCCAGCACCCGGGACAGGGGGCGTCACGAGCAGTACTTC
cdr3_aa: CASTRDRGRHEQYF

clone_size: -
d_call: -
j_call: TRBJ1-3
v_call: TRBV5-8
cdr3_nt: TGTGCCAGCAGCCTACAGGGAAGGGCTGGAAACACCATATATTTT
cdr3_aa: CASSLQGRAGNTIYF

clone_size: few
d_call: TRBD2
j_call: TRBJ2-7
v_call: TRBV2
cdr3_nt: TGTGCCAGCAGTAGAAGCGGGAGCCCCTACGAGCAGTACTTC
cdr3_aa: CASSRSGSPYEQYF

clone_size: -
d_call: -
j_call: TRBJ2-3
v_call: TRBV18
cdr3_nt: TGTGCCAGCTCACCACCGGCAGGGGTAGTAGGCGATACGCAGTATTTT
cdr3_aa: CASSPPAGVVGDTQYF

clone_size: -
d_call: TRBD1
j_call: TRBJ2-1
v_call: TRBV28
cdr3_nt: TGTGCCAGCAGTTATCTTTGGGACAGGGGGGGTAATGAGCAGTTCTTC
cdr3_aa: CASSYLWDRGGNEQFF

clone_size: -
d_call: -
j_call: TRBJ1-3
v_call: TRBV10-3
cdr3_nt: TGTGCCATCAGTGGGAGGGACACCATATATTTT
cdr3_aa: CAISGRDTIYF

clone_size: -
d_call: -
j_call: TRBJ2-5
v_call: TRBV5-1
cdr3_nt: TGCGCCAGCAGACCCCAGGGGGGCGAGGCTTTCGGGACCCAGTACTTC
cdr3_aa: CASRPQGGEAFGTQYF

clone_size: -
d_call: TRBD1
j_call: TRBJ1-1
v_call: TRBV6-5
cdr3_nt: TGTGCCAGCACTAAGGGACAGGGGGACACTGAAGCTTTCTTT
cdr3_aa: CASTKGQGDTEAFF

clone_size: -
d_call: -
j_call: TRBJ2-5
v_call: TRBV7-3
cdr3_nt: TGTGCCAGCAGCTTACGGACTATGGAGGCCCAGTACTTC
cdr3_aa: CASSLRTMEAQYF

clone_size: -
d_call: -
j_call: TRBJ1-6
v_call: TRBV5-1
cdr3_nt: TGCGCCAGCAGCTTGTTGTCACCAAATAATTCACCCCTCCACTTT
cdr3_aa: CASSLLSPNNSPLHF

clone_size: -
d_call: TRBD1
j_call: TRBJ1-1
v_call: TRBV6-5
cdr3_nt: TGTGCCAGCAGTCAAAGACAGGGGGCTTCTGAAGCTTTCTTT
cdr3_aa: CASSQRQGASEAFF

clone_size: -
d_call: -
j_call: TRBJ2-5
v_call: TRBV7-9
cdr3_nt: TGTGCCAGCAGCTTAGGGTCAGGGGGGGAAGAGACCCAGTACTTC
cdr3_aa: CASSLGSGGEETQYF

clone_size: -
d_call: -
j_call: TRBJ2-5
v_call: TRBV6-6
cdr3_nt: TGTGCCAGCATCCTAAATGGGGACCAAGAGACCCAGTACTTC
cdr3_aa: CASILNGDQETQYF